The present TCR beta chain was sequenced within a study of blood T cells in healthy people across ages (dated by TCRdb to 2013 to 2016). Background for the entire study: Template switching captured roughly one uniquely barcoded TCR beta cDNA molecule per two T cells in model experiments. Age-related changes in TCR beta repertoire diversity were measured in the study by deep sequencing normalized with unique cDNA molecular identifiers. The donors were split into four age groups: young (average about 15 years), middle-aged (about 40), aged (62) and long-lived (roughly 77). Donors of different ages were randomly distributed across sequencing lanes to avoid experimental bias. Using the same blood draw, the study looked at two additional independent replicas of 1 million unique cDNA reads for two donors, one aged 18 to 30 and the other aged 80 or older. The investigation overall reported the following: Because donor CMV infection status was unknown, age-related changes in expanded clonotypes were potentially confounded. Estimates of total diversity based on one million sequenced T cells were regarded as lower bounds and as underestimates. Because profiling used bulk unsorted PBMCs, naive and antigen-experienced compartments could not be compared conclusively. A strong correlation was found between observed TCR beta diversity and the percentage of naive T cells measured by flow cytometry. Observed TCR beta diversity per million T cells fell roughly linearly with age, and a significant reduction was already apparent by age around 40. Compared with the aged group, the long-lived group had more naive CD4+ T cells, fewer expanded clones and increased TCR diversity, suggesting age selection.

The approximately 40 donors, aged about 6 to 95 years, were systemically healthy Caucasian individuals from Russia. Each donor gave 8 to 10 milliliters of peripheral blood, drawn into EDTA-treated Vacutainer tubes. Ficoll-Paque density-gradient centrifugation was used to isolate PBMCs, with at least 6 million per sample. Trizol reagent was used to extract total RNA from PBMCs, with at least 5 micrograms per sample. Naive CD45RAhigh/CD27high T cell percentages were measured by flow cytometry on a PBMC aliquot from every donor. Reading from cysteine to phenylalanine, the CDR3 counts 15 amino acids. Just the 45-base CDR3 DNA is kept, in frame starting at base 1. Reading the germline V gene gives CDR1 SGDLS and CDR2 YYNGEE. The library was produced with 5' RACE. The run used an Illumina HiSeq 2500. A second PCR of roughly 6 to 11 cycles was run with a J-beta primer mix and a sample-barcoded 5' primer. A template-switch 5' adaptor carrying 12 random nucleotides introduced a unique molecular identifier onto each TCR beta cDNA molecule. Each sample yielded at least 2.5 million CDR3-containing paired-end reads. First-strand cDNA was synthesized from all RNA with the Mint cDNA synthesis kit, primed by a TRBC-specific oligonucleotide. Following uracil-DNA glycosylase treatment, all cDNA underwent a first 18-cycle PCR with the universal primers M1SS and BC2_uni_R. In the authors' own workflow: Each sample was normalized by randomly selecting 1 million high-quality reads, each carrying a distinct molecular identifier. Instead of being binned into consensus sequences, reads with shared molecular identifiers were discarded. CDR3 identification, clonotype clustering and error correction used MiTCR with a Q25 quality threshold and the strictest error-elimination algorithm. A nonparametric unseen species model with Euler transformation was used to estimate lower-bound total TCR beta diversity. TCRdb itself trimmed the public reads at Q25 with fastp, ran MiXCR and retained productive beta chains. Rows are unified per CDR3 protein, each entry keeping the most common DNA and genes. The V and J calls and clone size come from TCRdb's table, not from the authors' own analysis. This sample has about 1 million distinct CDR3 sequences in its table, and more than 35% of those were observed once. The ten most abundant clones make up approximately 17% of the sample.

This clonotype was recorded a few times. It lacks a known antigen. Per-base quality was not reported, and no clone a single base away is much larger than it. Sequencing was carried out using blood. The TCR was taken from a woman aged 55-69 years in good health. The V and J segments used are TRBV9 and TRBJ2-1; the D gene is possibly TRBD1 or TRBD2, each agreeing over 5 bases. The DNA end favors TRBJ2-7, so the J call may be wrong. Here is the DNA: TGTGCCAGCAGCGCCCGGGACGCCCCTTACAATGAGCAGTACTTC. Translated, it gives CASSARDAPYNEQYF.